The next 7 T cell receptor beta chains were all read from a single sample in a study of blood T cell repertoires in COVID-19. The table came from immunoSEQ multiplex PCR; TCRdb's copy has only in-frame clones and leaves some out. This table has roughly 250,000 clones, 65% to 90% appearing once. The sequencing sample was made of peripheral blood. The receptor set was obtained from a woman in her sixties or seventies with acute or convalescent COVID-19.

V gene TRBV10-3 combines with J gene TRBJ1-5; TRBD1 is a possible D gene (6 bases). V was shortened by 0 bases and J by 2 bases, with 11 bases between the two germline ends. Germline V gives CDR1 ENHRY, CDR2 SYGVKD. This CDR3 has 16 amino acids. CDR3 in DNA: TGTGCCATCAGTGAGTCAGGGGGATTCGGCAATCAGCCCCAGCATTTT. It codes for CAISESGGFGNQPQHF.

The V and J genes are TRBV5-4 and TRBJ2-7; TRBD2 is a possible D gene (6 bases). V was cut by 4 bases and J by 6 bases, with 26 bases left in between. The CDR3 is 17 residues long. Germline V lookup: CDR1 SGHNT, CDR2 YYREEE (reference sequence). CDR3 protein: CASSRGGAAGTRGEQYF. DNA of the CDR3: TGTGCCAGCAGCCGTGGAGGGGCAGCTGGAACTCGGGGCGAGCAGTACTTC.

This sequence joins TRBV15 and TRBJ1-2; 8 bases agree with TRBD1. CDR1 and CDR2 from the germline V gene are LNHNV and YYDKDF (reference sequence). With V trimmed by 0 bases and J by 2 bases, 8 bases remained unmatched. This CDR3 contains 17 residues. The CDR3 DNA reads TGTGCCACCAGCAGAGACTTGCAGGGGGCTTTGAACTATGGCTACACCTTC. Protein sequence: CATSRDLQGALNYGYTF.

The chain recombines TRBV12-3 or TRBV12-4 with TRBJ1-4; D perhaps matches TRBD1 (6 bases). This CDR3 has 12 amino acids. The V end was cut by 8 bases, the J end by 8 bases, with 12 bases between. Here the CDR3 DNA reads TGTGCCAGCCAGAGGGGGGGGGAAAAACTGTTTTTT. Translating it yields CASQRGGEKLFF.

The chain has TRBV6-5 and TRBJ2-1, with 10 bases that match TRBD1. Germline V lookup: CDR1 MNHEY, CDR2 SVGAGI. The CDR3 loop spans 14 amino acids. With V trimmed by 5 bases and J by 10 bases, 8 bases remained unmatched. The CDR3 spells CASSLTGGLGEQFF. The CDR3 bases are TGTGCCAGCAGTCTGACAGGGGGCTTAGGGGAGCAGTTCTTC.

The chain employs TRBV15 and TRBJ1-6, with D possibly TRBD1 on 6 matching bases. This CDR3 is built from 17 residues. CDR1 is LNHNV, CDR2 YYDKDF, per germline (reference sequence). The ends were cut back, 2 bases at V and 4 bases at J, with 15 bases in the middle. The chain's CDR3 is CATSRRAGTKYNSPLHF. In DNA form, the CDR3 reads TGTGCCACCAGCAGACGCGCCGGGACAAAGTATAATTCACCCCTCCACTTT.

As for this clone: Mismatch with germline at one junction end may stem from a read error. V and J are TRBV5-1 and TRBJ2-5; TRBD1 is a possible D gene (5 bases). CDR3 length: 15 residues. The germline CDR1 and CDR2 sequences are SGHRS and YFSETQ. CDR3 protein: CASSLDALGQGTQYF. CDR3 DNA sequence: TGCGCCAGCAGCTTGGATGCACTGGGGCAAGGGACCCAGTACTTC.